This record looks at one TCR beta chain sequence and its context. Its antigen is undetermined. RNA extraction and reverse transcription yielded cDNA as sequencing template. Profiling relied on immunoSEQ multiplex PCR, and the TCRdb table lists in-frame clones only, not all of them. The repertoire holds about 140,000 clones, with roughly four fifths as singletons. Treatment indicated: oral pan-JAK inhibitor, 5-10 mg twice daily. Germline-derived CDR1 and CDR2 are LNHNV and YYDKDF (reference sequence). V lost 5 bases and J 1 base, leaving 9 bases between the germline ends. The CDR3 extends over 14 amino acids. The entry originates in a study of CD8+ T cells in alopecia areata. Findings and limits, study-wide: Numerous expanded lesional clones remained in scalp and blood during tofacitinib. Treatment with tofacitinib significantly lowered scalp clonality and reduced expanded CD8+ clones among the top 100.

The chain couples TRBV15 to TRBJ1-5; the D gene is possibly TRBD1 (5 bases). The TCR sequence derives from a human donor with alopecia areata. The sample here was CD8+ T cells sorted from blood, taken at week 4, from a patient treated with tofacitinib. CDR3 amino acids: CATSGGGSNQPQHF. CDR3 DNA sequence: TGTGCCACCAGCGGGGGGGGGAGCAATCAGCCCCAGCATTTT. Complete variable domain (other parts from reference TRBV15 and TRBJ1-5): DAMVIQNPRYQVTQFGKPVTLSCSQTLNHNVMYWYQQKSSQAPKLLFHYYDKDFNNEADTPDNFQSRRPNTSFCFLDIRSPGLGDTAMYLCATSGGGSNQPQHFGDGTRLSIL.